Listed below are T cell receptor beta chains from one sample, sequenced in a study of blood T cells in healthy people across ages. TCRdb passed the 5' RACE reads through MiXCR, listing each CDR3 protein once. Here the sample spans under 1,000,000 distinct CDR3 sequences, 30% to 45% being singletons. The specimen was blood. The receptors come from a man in his late teens or twenties in good health. Each CDR3 is given with its conserved first and last residue. Fields, in order: CDR3 DNA, CDR3 protein, D gene, J gene, V gene, clone size. D genes are given only for firm matches. The listing skips clone size in some rows; elsewhere it reads once, few, many or a size class.

TGTGCCAGCAGCTGGACAGGGCAATACGAGCAGTACTTC	CASSWTGQYEQYF	TRBD1	TRBJ2-7	TRBV27	NA
TGTGCCAGCAGTTTACGGGAGGGCTATGGCTACACCTTC	CASSLREGYGYTF	NA	TRBJ1-2	TRBV27	many
TGTGCCAGCTCAGTAGAGTCCTATGGCTACACCTTC	CASSVESYGYTF	NA	TRBJ1-2	TRBV18	NA
TGCGCCAGCAGCCACACTAAGGGGGCTGGCTACACCTTC	CASSHTKGAGYTF	TRBD1	TRBJ1-2	TRBV4-3	many
TGTGCCAGCAAGGAGGGAGGGGGTCAAAAGCGCGAGCAGTTCTTC	CASKEGGGQKREQFF	NA	TRBJ2-1	TRBV7-2	NA
TGTGCCAGCAGTGATGGGGACAGGGGGCTTAATAACACAGATACGCAGTATTTT	CASSDGDRGLNNTDTQYF	TRBD1	TRBJ2-3	TRBV25-1	NA
TGTGCCAGCAGCCTAAGGACAACTAACTATGGCTACAACTTC	CASSLRTTNYGYNF	NA	TRBJ1-2	TRBV7-2	NA
TGCAGTACTAGAGCCGGGACAGGGGATGAAAAACTGTTTTTT	CSTRAGTGDEKLFF	TRBD1	TRBJ1-4	TRBV20-1	NA
TGCAGTGCTAGAGGGCTAGCGGGGCGCAATGAGCAGTTCTTC	CSARGLAGRNEQFF	TRBD2	TRBJ2-1	TRBV20-1	NA
TGTGCCAGCAGTGAACGTGGCATTCGAGAGACCCAGTACTTC	CASSERGIRETQYF	NA	TRBJ2-5	TRBV6-1	NA
TGCGCCAGCAGCCAACATGGGATAGGGGGCATGGAGACCCAGTACTTC	CASSQHGIGGMETQYF	TRBD1	TRBJ2-5	TRBV4-3	once
TGTGCCAGCAGCTTGGAATTTGGGGCCAGGGGGCACACTGAAGCTTTCTTT	CASSLEFGARGHTEAFF	TRBD1	TRBJ1-1	TRBV5-6	NA
TGTGCCTGGAGTGGGACAGGGAGCTCCTACGAGCAGTACTTC	CAWSGTGSSYEQYF	TRBD1	TRBJ2-7	TRBV30	NA
TGTGCCAGCAGTCCTACTAGCGGGTACAATGAGCAGTACTTC	CASSPTSGYNEQYF	TRBD2	TRBJ2-7	TRBV12-3/TRBV12-4	few
TGTGCCAGCAGCGCAGGGGTCGCGGAGACCCAGTACTTC	CASSAGVAETQYF	NA	TRBJ2-5	TRBV7-9	many
TGTGCCAGCAGCTTGGACGCAGGGAGCGGTGGAGTGGGAGCTTTCTTT	CASSLDAGSGGVGAFF	NA	TRBJ1-1	TRBV5-6	NA
TGTGCCAGCAGTCCGTCCTCATATAACACTGAAGCTTTCTTT	CASSPSSYNTEAFF	NA	TRBJ1-1	TRBV14	NA
TGTGCCAGCAGCCAAGATCTCGGGACAGGTAACAATGAGCAGTTCTTC	CASSQDLGTGNNEQFF	TRBD1	TRBJ2-1	TRBV3-1	few
TGTGCCAGCAGTTACTCGAAGGCCCGGGGAGATACGCAGTATTTT	CASSYSKARGDTQYF	NA	TRBJ2-3	TRBV6-6	few
TGTGCCAGCAGAAGCGGACTCGACGGGGGAGCCCAGTACTTC	CASRSGLDGGAQYF	NA	TRBJ2-5	TRBV6-2/TRBV6-3	few
TGCGCCAGCAGCCTTGTAGCTCCTGGAAACACCATATATTTT	CASSLVAPGNTIYF	NA	TRBJ1-3	TRBV4-3	once
TGTGCCAGCAACCGGGACATGTCCTACAATGAGCAGTTCTTC	CASNRDMSYNEQFF	NA	TRBJ2-1	TRBV2	NA
TGTGCCATCGAGGGGGCTAACTATGGCTACACCTTC	CAIEGANYGYTF	NA	TRBJ1-2	TRBV10-3	many
TGCAGCGCCCGTCCCGGAGGCTCCTCGCCCGCGGGAAAACTGTTTTTT	CSARPGGSSPAGKLFF	NA	TRBJ1-4	TRBV29-1	NA
TGTGCCAACAAATGGGACAGGGCCTACAATGAGCAGTTCTTC	CANKWDRAYNEQFF	TRBD1	TRBJ2-1	TRBV6-5	NA
TGTGCCAGCAGCCCGTCTTACGGGGGAGGGGGGCCAGATACGCAGTATTTT	CASSPSYGGGGPDTQYF	NA	TRBJ2-3	TRBV4-2	NA
TGTGCCAGCAGCTTAGTAGGGGGCTCTGGAAACACCATATATTTT	CASSLVGGSGNTIYF	NA	TRBJ1-3	TRBV7-2	NA
TGTGCCAGCAGTCACAGGGTAGGGAATGAGCAGTTCTTC	CASSHRVGNEQFF	NA	TRBJ2-1	TRBV6-6	few
TGTGCCAGCAGTTACTCGACTCGGGGGGGCACAGATACGCAGTATTTT	CASSYSTRGGTDTQYF	TRBD2	TRBJ2-3	TRBV6-5	NA
TGTGCCAGCAGTTTAAATATGATGGAGACCCAGTACTTC	CASSLNMMETQYF	NA	TRBJ2-5	TRBV27	few
TGTGCCAGCAGCTTATGGATCAGGGGTCATCAGCCCCAGCATTTT	CASSLWIRGHQPQHF	NA	TRBJ1-5	TRBV7-2	few
TGTGCCAGCAGCAAGACGGCCACCTACGAGCAGTACTTC	CASSKTATYEQYF	NA	TRBJ2-7	TRBV7-2	few
TGTGCCAGCAGTTACTCGATATCGCCTCCAACCTACGAGCAGTACTTC	CASSYSISPPTYEQYF	NA	TRBJ2-7	TRBV6-2/TRBV6-3	NA
TGTGCCAGCAGCTTAGCCCTAGGGGCAAACACTGAAGCTTTCTTT	CASSLALGANTEAFF	NA	TRBJ1-1	TRBV7-9	few
TGTGCCATCAGTGAGTCGGGCGGAATCACAGATACGCAGTATTTT	CAISESGGITDTQYF	NA	TRBJ2-3	TRBV10-3	NA
TGTGCCATCAGTGAGTCGGGCCAGGGGGCGAATATTCGAGCTTTCTTT	CAISESGQGANIRAFF	TRBD1	TRBJ1-1	TRBV10-3	NA
TGTGCCAGCAGCCCCCCGGCTAGCGGGATAACCGAGCAGTACTTC	CASSPPASGITEQYF	TRBD2	TRBJ2-7	TRBV7-2	NA